This T cell receptor (beta chain) was identified in a study of T cells in Graves' hyperthyroidism and ophthalmopathy. RNA transcripts yielded amplified TCR beta CDR3 regions. HTBI primers were used for first-round RT-PCR of the TCR CDR3. TCRdb reprocessed the multiplex PCR reads with MiXCR, giving one entry per CDR3 protein. This sample yields about 250,000 distinct CDR3 sequences, of which around 25% are seen a single time; approximately 35% belongs to the top ten. This clonotype appeared a single time. At one boundary the junction diverges from the germline segment, which might be a read error. Source material: blood. The TCR was taken from a woman aged 40 to 49 with Graves' ophthalmopathy.

The CDR3 reads CATSDRTGYGYTF. The CDR3 DNA sequence: TGCGCCACCAGTGACCGGACAGGCTATGGCTACACCTTC. The chain links TRBV24-1 to TRBJ1-2; TRBD1 aligns across 7 bases. The CDR3 loop spans 13 amino acids. Germline CDR1 and CDR2: KGHDR and SFDVKD.